Here is one TCR beta chain with its context. Its target is unknown. CD8+ and CD4+ T cells circulating in blood were sequenced for TCR beta. The sample originates from a study of CD8 T cells in Susac syndrome. Study findings and constraints: Across the total CD8+ repertoires, over 15 Susac-specific public clones were found. The CD8+ TEMRA repertoires yielded five such clones. Peak Susac CD8+ clonal expansion occurred in TEMRA cells and active patients.

Reverse transcription used about 0.5 to 1 ug RNA and random hexamers. With immunoSEQ multiplex PCR, TCR beta CDR3 was amplified across 54 Vbeta and 13 Jbeta. In TCRdb, the immunoSEQ multiplex PCR reads were re-called with MiXCR into one record per CDR3 protein. Of around 110,000 distinct CDR3 sequences listed, about 94% are singletons. V gave up 7 bases and J gave up 1 base; unmatched junction bases: 5. The germline gives CDR1 MNHEY, CDR2 SMNVEV (reference sequence). The CDR3 is 14 amino acids. The chain uses TRBV27 and TRBJ2-7; 9 bases are shared with TRBD2. The TCR sequence derives from a human donor with Susac syndrome. Sample: CD8+ T cells from PBMCs. The CDR3 sequence: CASKVAGVSYEQYF. For the CDR3, the DNA is TGTGCCAGCAAGGTAGCGGGGGTGTCCTACGAGCAGTACTTC.